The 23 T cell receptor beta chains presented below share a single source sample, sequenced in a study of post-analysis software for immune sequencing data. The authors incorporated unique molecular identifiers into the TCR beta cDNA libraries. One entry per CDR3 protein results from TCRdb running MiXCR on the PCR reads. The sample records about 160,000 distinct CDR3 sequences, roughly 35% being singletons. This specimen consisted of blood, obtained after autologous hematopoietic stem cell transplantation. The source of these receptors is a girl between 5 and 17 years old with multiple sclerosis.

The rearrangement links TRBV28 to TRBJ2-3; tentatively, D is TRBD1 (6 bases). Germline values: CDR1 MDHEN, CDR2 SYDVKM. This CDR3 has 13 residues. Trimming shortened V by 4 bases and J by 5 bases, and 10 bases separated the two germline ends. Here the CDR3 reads CASSSPTGDTQYF. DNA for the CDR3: TGTGCCAGCAGTTCCCCGACAGGAGATACGCAGTATTTT.

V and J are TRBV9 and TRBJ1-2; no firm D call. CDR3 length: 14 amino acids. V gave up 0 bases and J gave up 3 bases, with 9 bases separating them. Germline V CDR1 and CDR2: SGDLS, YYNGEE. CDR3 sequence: CASSVGPGDYGYTF. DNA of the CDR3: TGTGCCAGCAGCGTAGGTCCCGGGGACTATGGCTACACCTTC.

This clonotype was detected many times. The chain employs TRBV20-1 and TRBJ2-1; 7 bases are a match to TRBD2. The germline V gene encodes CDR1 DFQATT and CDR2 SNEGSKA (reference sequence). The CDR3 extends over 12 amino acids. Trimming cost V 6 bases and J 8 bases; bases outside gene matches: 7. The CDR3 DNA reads TGCAGTGCGTGCGGGAGTGAGGATGAGCAGTTCTTC. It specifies CSACGSEDEQFF.

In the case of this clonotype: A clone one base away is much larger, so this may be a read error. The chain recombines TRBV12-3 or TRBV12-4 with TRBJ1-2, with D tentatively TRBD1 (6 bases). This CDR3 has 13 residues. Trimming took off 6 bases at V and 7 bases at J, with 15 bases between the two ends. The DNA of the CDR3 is TGTGCCAGCAGGTTAAGGGGGGGGAGTGGCTACACCTTC. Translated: CASRLRGGSGYTF.

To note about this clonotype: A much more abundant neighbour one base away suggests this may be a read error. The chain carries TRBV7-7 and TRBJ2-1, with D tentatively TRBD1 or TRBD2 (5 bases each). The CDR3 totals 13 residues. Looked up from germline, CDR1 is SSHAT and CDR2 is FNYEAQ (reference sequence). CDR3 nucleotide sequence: TGTGCTAGCAGCTTGGGACCGAACGATGAGCAGTTCTTC. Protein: CASSLGPNDEQFF.

The CDR3 protein is CASRQGQAFF. The CDR3 nucleotides are TGTGCCAGCAGACAGGGACAAGCTTTCTTT. The V and J genes are TRBV12-3 or TRBV12-4 and TRBJ1-1; a weak D match, TRBD1 (6 bases). CDR3 length equals 10 residues. The V and J ends lost 6 bases and 9 bases respectively, with 8 bases between them.

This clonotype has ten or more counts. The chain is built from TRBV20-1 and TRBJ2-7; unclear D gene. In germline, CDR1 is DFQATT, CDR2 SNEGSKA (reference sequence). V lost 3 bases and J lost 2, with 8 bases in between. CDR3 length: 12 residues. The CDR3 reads CSARVQAYEQYF. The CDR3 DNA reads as TGCAGTGCTAGGGTGCAGGCCTACGAGCAGTACTTC.

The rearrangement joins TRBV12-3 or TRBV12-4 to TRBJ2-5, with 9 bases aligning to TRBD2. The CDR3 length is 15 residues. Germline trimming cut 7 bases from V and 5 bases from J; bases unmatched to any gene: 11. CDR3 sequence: CASTPAGGKRETQYF. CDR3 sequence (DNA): TGTGCCAGCACCCCAGCGGGAGGTAAAAGGGAGACCCAGTACTTC.

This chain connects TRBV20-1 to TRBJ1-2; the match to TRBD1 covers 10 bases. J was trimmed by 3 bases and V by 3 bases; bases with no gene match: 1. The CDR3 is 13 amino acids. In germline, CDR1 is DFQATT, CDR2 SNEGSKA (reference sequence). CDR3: CSARTGGYYGYTF. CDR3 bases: TGCAGTGCTAGGACAGGGGGCTACTATGGCTACACCTTC.

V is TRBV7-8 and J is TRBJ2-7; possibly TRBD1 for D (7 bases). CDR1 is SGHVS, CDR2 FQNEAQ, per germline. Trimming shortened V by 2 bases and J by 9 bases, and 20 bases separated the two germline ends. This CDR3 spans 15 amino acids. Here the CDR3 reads CASSLQGGAASGQYF. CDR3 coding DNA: TGTGCCAGCAGCTTACAGGGGGGTGCGGCGAGCGGGCAGTACTTC.

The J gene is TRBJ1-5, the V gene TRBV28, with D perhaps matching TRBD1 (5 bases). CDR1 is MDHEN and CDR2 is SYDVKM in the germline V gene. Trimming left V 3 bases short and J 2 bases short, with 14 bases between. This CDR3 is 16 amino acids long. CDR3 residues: CASSLQGGSGNQPQHF. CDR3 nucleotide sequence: TGTGCCAGCAGTTTGCAGGGCGGTTCGGGCAATCAGCCCCAGCATTTT. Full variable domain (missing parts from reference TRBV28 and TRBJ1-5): DVKVTQSSRYLVKRTGEKVFLECVQDMDHENMFWYRQDPGLGLRLIYFSYDVKMKEKGDIPEGYSVSREKKERFSLILESASTNQTSMYLCASSLQGGSGNQPQHFGDGTRLSIL.

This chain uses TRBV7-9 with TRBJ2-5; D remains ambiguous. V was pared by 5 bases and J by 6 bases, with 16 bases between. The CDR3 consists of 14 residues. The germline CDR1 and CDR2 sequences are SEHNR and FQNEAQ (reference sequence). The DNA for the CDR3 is TGTGCCAGCAGCAAACGGACCGCGGTGCAGACCCAGTACTTC. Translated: CASSKRTAVQTQYF.

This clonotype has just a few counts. Here the CDR3 reads CASSYSTSGKTYNEQFF. For the CDR3, the DNA is TGTGCCAGCAGTTACTCGACTAGCGGAAAAACCTACAATGAGCAGTTCTTC. The chain uses TRBV6-2 or TRBV6-3 and TRBJ2-1, with TRBD2 matching over 9 bases. Germline V gene lookup returns CDR1 MNHEY and CDR2 SVGEGT. The CDR3 covers 17 residues. The J segment lost 2 bases and the V segment lost 0 bases, leaving 5 bases of the junction unmatched.

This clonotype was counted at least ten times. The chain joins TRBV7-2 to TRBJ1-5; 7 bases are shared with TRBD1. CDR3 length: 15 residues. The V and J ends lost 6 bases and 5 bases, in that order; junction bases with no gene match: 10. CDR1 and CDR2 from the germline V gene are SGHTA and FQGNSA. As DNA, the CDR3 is TGTGCCAGCAGTTCCACAGGGGCCGCGCATCAGCCCCAGCATTTT. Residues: CASSSTGAAHQPQHF.

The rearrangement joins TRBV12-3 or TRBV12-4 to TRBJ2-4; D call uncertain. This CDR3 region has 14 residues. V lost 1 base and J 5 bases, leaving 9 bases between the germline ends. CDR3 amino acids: CASSLVPVENIQYF. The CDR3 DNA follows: TGTGCCAGCAGTTTAGTTCCGGTAGAAAACATTCAGTACTTC.

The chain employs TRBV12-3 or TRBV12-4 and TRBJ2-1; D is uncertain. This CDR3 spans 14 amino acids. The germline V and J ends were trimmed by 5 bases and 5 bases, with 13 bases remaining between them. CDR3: CASSPGRHNNEQFF. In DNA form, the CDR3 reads TGTGCCAGCAGTCCCGGACGGCATAACAATGAGCAGTTCTTC.

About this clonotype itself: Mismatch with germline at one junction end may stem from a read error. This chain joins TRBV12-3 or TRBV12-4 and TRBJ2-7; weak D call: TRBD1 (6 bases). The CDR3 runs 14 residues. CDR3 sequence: CASRPGHQTYEQYF. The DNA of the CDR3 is TGCGCCAGCAGGCCGGGACACCAAACCTACGAGCAGTACTTC.

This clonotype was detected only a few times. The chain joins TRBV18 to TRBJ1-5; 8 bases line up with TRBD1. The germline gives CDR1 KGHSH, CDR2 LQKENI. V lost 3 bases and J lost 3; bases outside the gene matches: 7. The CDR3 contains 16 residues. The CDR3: CASSPWGGQDNQPQHF. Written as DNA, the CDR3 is TGTGCCAGCTCACCCTGGGGGGGACAGGACAATCAGCCCCAGCATTTT.

CDR3 DNA sequence: TGTGCCAGCAGTTACCGAGTGAACGAGCAGTACTTC. Its translation: CASSYRVNEQYF. The V and J genes are TRBV6-6 and TRBJ2-5, with D unclear. The better agreement between TRBJ2-7 and the DNA end casts doubt on the J call. CDR3 length: 12 amino acids. Germline loops: CDR1 MNHNY, CDR2 SVGAGI (reference sequence).

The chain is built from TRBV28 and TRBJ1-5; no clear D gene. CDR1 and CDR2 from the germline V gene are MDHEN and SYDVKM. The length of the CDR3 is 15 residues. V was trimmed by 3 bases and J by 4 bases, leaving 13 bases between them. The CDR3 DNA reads TGTGCCAGCAGTTTTAACCGATACACGAATCAGCCCCAGCATTTT. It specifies CASSFNRYTNQPQHF.

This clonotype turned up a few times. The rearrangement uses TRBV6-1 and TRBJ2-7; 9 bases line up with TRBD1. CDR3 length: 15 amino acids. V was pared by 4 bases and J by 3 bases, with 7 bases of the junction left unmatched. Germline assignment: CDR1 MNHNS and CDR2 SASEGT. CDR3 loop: CASSAIQGAVYEQYF. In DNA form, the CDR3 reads TGTGCCAGCAGTGCGATACAGGGGGCGGTCTACGAGCAGTACTTC.

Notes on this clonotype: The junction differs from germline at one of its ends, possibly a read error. CDR3 sequence reads: CASRDSLAKNIQDF. CDR3 in DNA: TGTGCCAGCAGGGACAGCCTAGCCAAAAACATTCAGGACTTC. The chain recombines TRBV2 with TRBJ2-4, with a tentative D call TRBD1 (6 bases). CDR1 and CDR2 (germline): SNHLY, FYNNEI. The CDR3 runs to 14 residues.

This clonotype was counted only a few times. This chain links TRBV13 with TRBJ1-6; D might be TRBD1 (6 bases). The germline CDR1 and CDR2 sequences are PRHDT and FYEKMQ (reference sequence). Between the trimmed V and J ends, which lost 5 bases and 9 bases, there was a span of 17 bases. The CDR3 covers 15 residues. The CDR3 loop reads CASSLTGSGGSPLHF. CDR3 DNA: TGTGCCAGCAGCCTCACAGGGTCGGGAGGTTCACCCCTCCACTTT.